Listed here are 18 T cell receptor beta chains from one sample, sequenced in a study of T cells in Graves' hyperthyroidism and ophthalmopathy. The investigators amplified TCR beta CDR3 regions from RNA transcripts. The HTBI primer set drove a first-round RT-PCR of the TCR CDR3. MiXCR, run by TCRdb on the multiplex PCR reads, gives a single entry per CDR3 protein. The repertoire consists of roughly 740,000 distinct CDR3 sequences, with about 17% occurring once and the leading ten covering 8.4%. The source material was blood. The origin of the receptors is a man aged 18 to 35 with Graves' hyperthyroidism.

This clonotype was seen at least ten times. The V and J genes are TRBV7-8 and TRBJ2-3; 10 bases are a match to TRBD1. Germline CDR1 is SGHVS and CDR2 is FQNEAQ. Trimming removed 5 bases from V and 2 bases from J; junction bases left unmatched: 7. This CDR3 contains 16 residues. The CDR3 reads CASSLRDRGLTDTQYF. CDR3 sequence (DNA): TGTGCCAGCAGCCTCCGGGACAGGGGACTCACAGATACGCAGTATTTT.

This clonotype was detected only a few times. V and J are TRBV12-3 or TRBV12-4 and TRBJ2-3, with TRBD1 as a possible D gene (5 bases). CDR3 length: 14 amino acids. V gave up 5 bases and J gave up 3 bases, with 12 bases separating them. The chain's CDR3 is CASSLHQGTDTQYF. CDR3 bases: TGTGCCAGCAGTCTCCACCAGGGAACAGATACGCAGTATTTT.

As for this clonotype: A much larger clone lies a single base off, so this may be a read error. V gene TRBV7-9 combines with J gene TRBJ2-3; the D gene is possibly TRBD1 (6 bases). Per the germline V gene, CDR1 is SEHNR and CDR2 is FQNEAQ (reference sequence). This CDR3 is built from 17 residues. CDR3 nucleotides: TGTGCCAGCGTCCCCTGGACAGTCATCACGGGCACAGGTACGCAGTATTTT. Translated, it gives CASVPWTVITGTGTQYF.

This clonotype was found a few times. The chain joins TRBV5-1 to TRBJ2-5, with D unclear. The germline CDR1 and CDR2 sequences are SGHRS and YFSETQ. The CDR3 extends over 13 amino acids. Deletions cut 2 bases from V and 5 bases from J, with 10 bases between. The CDR3: CASSFSSVETQYF. The CDR3 DNA follows: TGCGCCAGCAGCTTTAGCTCCGTTGAGACCCAGTACTTC.

The rearrangement links TRBV30 to TRBJ2-4, with 8 bases that match TRBD1. Germline trimming cut 8 bases from V and 0 bases from J; bases unmatched to any gene: 6. Per germline, CDR1 GTSNPN and CDR2 SVGIG (reference sequence). This CDR3 has 14 amino acids. CDR3 sequence reads: CAAWDRLAKNIQYF. Written as DNA, the CDR3 is TGTGCCGCTTGGGACAGGCTAGCCAAAAACATTCAGTACTTC.

This chain links TRBV7-9 with TRBJ1-1; tentatively, D is TRBD1 (5 bases). The germline gives CDR1 SEHNR, CDR2 FQNEAQ (reference sequence). CDR3 size: 14 residues. Trimming cost V 5 bases and J 0 bases, with 10 bases left between them. The CDR3 region is CASSIGTVNTEAFF. CDR3 nucleotide sequence: TGTGCCAGCAGCATTGGGACCGTGAACACTGAAGCTTTCTTT.

This clonotype was detected a few times. This chain links TRBV29-1 with TRBJ2-2, with a possible D match to TRBD1 (6 bases). Trimming pared 7 bases from V and 4 bases from J, leaving 16 bases between. CDR1 SQVTM and CDR2 ANQGSEA come from the germline V gene. CDR3 length: 14 amino acids. The CDR3 DNA reads TGCAGCGCGATCTTCAGGGGTGGCACCGGGGAGCTGTTTTTT. Its translation: CSAIFRGGTGELFF.

This clonotype turned up a few times. A much larger clone differs from this one at a single base, so this may be a read error. The gene calls are TRBV2 and TRBJ2-3; no reliable D call. CDR3 length: 14 residues. Germline CDR1 and CDR2: SNHLY and FYNNEI. Deletions cut 7 bases from V and 2 bases from J, with 13 bases between. The chain's CDR3 is CASMNSEYTDTQYF. The CDR3 DNA sequence: TGTGCCAGCATGAACAGCGAATACACAGATACGCAGTATTTT. The full variable domain, rest sourced from reference TRBV2 and TRBJ2-3, is EPEVTQTPSHQVTQMGQEVILRCVPISNHLYFYWYRQILGQKVEFLVSFYNNEISEKSEIFDDQFSVERPDGSNFTLKIRSTKLEDSAMYFCASMNSEYTDTQYFGPGTRLTVL.

This clonotype was seen ten or more times. The chain links TRBV27 to TRBJ1-2, with a tentative D call TRBD1 (5 bases). V was trimmed by 6 bases and J by 2 bases, leaving 13 bases between them. This CDR3 contains 14 residues. Germline V gene sequence: CDR1 MNHEY, CDR2 SMNVEV (reference sequence). CDR3 nucleotide sequence: TGTGCCAGCAGCGCAGGACACAGCAACTATGGCTACACCTTC. Protein sequence: CASSAGHSNYGYTF.

In its sample, this clonotype was seen a few times. The V gene is TRBV6-6, the J gene TRBJ2-5, with unresolved D. This CDR3 has 12 amino acids. Germline values: CDR1 MNHNY, CDR2 SVGAGI (reference sequence). V gave up 2 bases and J gave up 5 bases, with 6 bases separating them. CDR3: CASSYGSETQYF. CDR3 DNA sequence: TGTGCCAGCAGTTACGGCTCCGAGACCCAGTACTTC.

This clonotype appeared many times. The V and J genes are TRBV27 and TRBJ2-7; unclear D gene. This CDR3 comprises 12 residues. The V gene lost 8 bases and the J gene lost 3 bases, with 11 bases spanning the gap. Looked up from germline, CDR1 is MNHEY and CDR2 is SMNVEV (reference sequence). CDR3 loop: CASPETVYEQYF. The CDR3 DNA follows: TGTGCCAGCCCCGAGACGGTCTACGAGCAGTACTTC.

This clonotype was recorded a few times. This chain connects TRBV6-1 to TRBJ2-1; 8 bases are a match to TRBD2. Germline lookup yields CDR1 MNHNS and CDR2 SASEGT. This CDR3 contains 16 residues. V was pared by 5 bases and J by 3 bases, with 9 bases of the junction left unmatched. The CDR3 DNA follows: TGTGCCAGCAGTCGATTGCGCGGGGGGATCTACAATGAGCAGTTCTTC. Protein: CASSRLRGGIYNEQFF.

This clonotype occurred a few times. The chain links TRBV19 to TRBJ2-3; D is unresolved. V shed 3 bases and J shed 0 bases, with 7 bases lying between them. Germline loops: CDR1 LNHDA, CDR2 SQIVND (reference sequence). There are 14 residues in the CDR3. In DNA, the CDR3 is TGTGCCAGTAGTATTCAGTCTAGCACAGATACGCAGTATTTT. Protein: CASSIQSSTDTQYF.

This clonotype was found a few times. The chain joins TRBV2 to TRBJ2-7; tentatively, D is TRBD2 (6 bases). Germline V gives CDR1 SNHLY, CDR2 FYNNEI. CDR3 length: 16 amino acids. V lost 6 bases and J 0 bases, leaving 18 bases between the germline ends. The CDR3 DNA is TGTGCCAGCAGCGGTGGAGGGACTCAATACTCCTACGAGCAGTACTTC. It yields the protein CASSGGGTQYSYEQYF. The full variable domain, rest sourced from reference TRBV2 and TRBJ2-7, is EPEVTQTPSHQVTQMGQEVILRCVPISNHLYFYWYRQILGQKVEFLVSFYNNEISEKSEIFDDQFSVERPDGSNFTLKIRSTKLEDSAMYFCASSGGGTQYSYEQYFGPGTRLTVT.

This clonotype was seen only a few times. The chain uses TRBV18 and TRBJ1-1, with D unclear. Trimming stripped 2 bases from V and 5 bases from J, with 6 bases between. Looked up from germline, CDR1 is KGHSH and CDR2 is LQKENI. CDR3 size: 12 residues. The CDR3 region has the DNA TGTGCCAGCTCACCAGGGGTTACTGAAGCTTTCTTT. Translation: CASSPGVTEAFF.

A few counts support this clonotype. This chain uses TRBV7-8 with TRBJ1-1; 10 positions match TRBD1. CDR3 length: 11 amino acids. V was clipped by 11 bases and J by 9 bases; unmatched bases: 6. Germline CDR1 and CDR2: SGHVS and FQNEAQ. The CDR3 loop reads CAAGDRGKAFF. The CDR3 DNA sequence: TGTGCCGCTGGGGACAGGGGCAAAGCTTTCTTT.

Only a few counts were recorded for this clonotype. The rearrangement links TRBV5-5 to TRBJ2-7; D call uncertain. The V end was cut by 4 bases, the J end by 3 bases, with 26 bases between. The germline gives CDR1 SGHKS, CDR2 YYEKEE (reference sequence). CDR3 size: 18 residues. CDR3 DNA: TGTGCCAGCAGCCCGCAGTCTCCCTTGGGTGGCGTGTTCTACGAGCAGTACTTC. It yields the protein CASSPQSPLGGVFYEQYF.

This sequence joins TRBV28 and TRBJ2-7, with 7 bases matching TRBD2. CDR3 size: 14 residues. The ends lost 3 bases at V and 4 bases at J; junction bases unmatched: 6. Germline CDR1 MDHEN, CDR2 SYDVKM. As DNA, the CDR3 is TGTGCCAGCAGTTTGATCCCTAGCGGTTACGAGCAGTACTTC. It translates to CASSLIPSGYEQYF.